This T cell receptor (beta chain) is drawn from a study of T cell responses to AZD1222 COVID-19 vaccine. Study-wide results and caveats: Spike-specific TCR depth and breadth grew after two AZD1222 doses. Females outnumbered males among donors, who were mostly white British; clonal diversity was possibly underestimated.

The assay was immunoSEQ multiplex PCR, and TCRdb's table has in-frame clones only and misses some. The sample carries 150,000 to 200,000 clones, more than 80% recorded once. Note on this clone: Its antigen is still unknown.

Sequencing used peripheral blood, obtained on day 0 of AZD1222 vaccination. This TCR derives from an adult in good health.

CDR3 residues: CASFGKRGTEAFF. The CDR3 DNA sequence: TGTGCCAGCTTCGGGAAACGGGGCACTGAAGCTTTCTTT. The chain couples TRBV6-5 to TRBJ1-1; D is unclear. Trimming took off 8 bases at V and 4 bases at J, with 14 bases between the two ends. The length of the CDR3 is 13 residues. From germline, CDR1 is MNHEY and CDR2 SVGAGI.